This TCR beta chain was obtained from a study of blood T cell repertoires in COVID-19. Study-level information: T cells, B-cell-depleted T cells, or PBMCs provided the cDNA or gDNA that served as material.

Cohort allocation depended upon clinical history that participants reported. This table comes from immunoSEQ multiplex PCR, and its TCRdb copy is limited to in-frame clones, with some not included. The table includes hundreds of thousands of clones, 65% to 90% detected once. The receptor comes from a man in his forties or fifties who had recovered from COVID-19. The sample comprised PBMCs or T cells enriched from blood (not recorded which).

In DNA, the CDR3 is TGTGCCAGCAGTTTATCGACTTCTGGTGCGAGATATGGCTACACCTTC. It yields the protein CASSLSTSGARYGYTF. V gene TRBV27 combines with J gene TRBJ1-2; no firm D call. Germline V lookup: CDR1 MNHEY, CDR2 SMNVEV (reference sequence). The CDR3 is 16 amino acids. Trimming removed 0 bases from V and 5 bases from J, with 16 bases in between.